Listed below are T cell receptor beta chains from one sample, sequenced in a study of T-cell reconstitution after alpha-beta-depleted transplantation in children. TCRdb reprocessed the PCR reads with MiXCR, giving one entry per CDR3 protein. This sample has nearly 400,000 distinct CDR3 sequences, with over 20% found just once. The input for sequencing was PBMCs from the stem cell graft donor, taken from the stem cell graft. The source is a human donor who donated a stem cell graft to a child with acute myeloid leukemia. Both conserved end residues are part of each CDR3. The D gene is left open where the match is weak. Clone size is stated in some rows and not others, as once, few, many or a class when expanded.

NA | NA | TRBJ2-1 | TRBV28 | CASSLPRQNEQFF | TGTGCCAGCAGTTTACCCAGACAGAATGAGCAGTTCTTC
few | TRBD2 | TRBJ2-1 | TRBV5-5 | CASSLDGTSGNEQFF | TGTGCCAGCAGCTTGGATGGGACTAGCGGGAATGAGCAGTTCTTC
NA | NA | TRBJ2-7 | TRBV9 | CASSVAEGYEQYF | TGTGCCAGCAGCGTAGCCGAGGGCTACGAGCAGTACTTC
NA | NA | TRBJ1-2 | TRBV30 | CAWRGRATSYTF | TGTGCCTGGAGGGGTCGGGCTACCAGCTACACCTTC
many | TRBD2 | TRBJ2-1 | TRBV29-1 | CSVKGGLAAYGQFF | TGCAGCGTTAAGGGGGGACTAGCGGCCTACGGGCAGTTCTTC
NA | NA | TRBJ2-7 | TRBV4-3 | CASSQDWGSREGSYEQYF | TGCGCCAGCAGCCAAGATTGGGGGTCCAGAGAGGGCTCCTACGAGCAGTACTTC
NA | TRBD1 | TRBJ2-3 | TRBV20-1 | CSARDLNRGADTQYF | TGCAGTGCTAGAGATCTGAACAGGGGAGCAGATACGCAGTATTTT
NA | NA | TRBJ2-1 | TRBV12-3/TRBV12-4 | CASSLVSAGGEFF | TGTGCCAGCAGTTTAGTCTCGGCGGGTGGGGAGTTCTTC
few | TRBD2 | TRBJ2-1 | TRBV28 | CASSYPGLAGGNEQFF | TGTGCCAGCAGTTACCCGGGACTAGCGGGAGGCAATGAGCAGTTCTTC
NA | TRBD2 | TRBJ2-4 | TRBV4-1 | CASSQGLAAPAGF | TGCGCCAGCAGCCAGGGACTAGCGGCCCCGGCGGGCTTC
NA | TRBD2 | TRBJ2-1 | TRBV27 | CASSLLSSGRSYNEQFF | TGTGCCAGCAGTTTACTGTCTAGCGGGAGGTCCTACAATGAGCAGTTCTTC
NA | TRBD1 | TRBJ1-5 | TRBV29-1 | CSVVEPKPGTGINQPQHF | TGCAGCGTTGTAGAGCCGAAACCCGGGACAGGGATAAATCAGCCCCAGCATTTT
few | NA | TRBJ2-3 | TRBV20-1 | CSARRGSTDTQYF | TGCAGTGCTAGACGGGGTAGCACAGATACGCAGTATTTT
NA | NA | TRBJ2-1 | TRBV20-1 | CSAPLPGVSYNEQFF | TGCAGTGCTCCCCTCCCTGGGGTTTCCTACAATGAGCAGTTCTTC
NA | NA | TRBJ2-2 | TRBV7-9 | CASSSTTGGMNTGELFF | TGTGCCAGCAGTTCCACAACTGGGGGCATGAACACCGGGGAGCTGTTTTTT
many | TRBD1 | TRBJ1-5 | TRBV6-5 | CASSPSDRGNQPQHF | TGTGCCAGCAGTCCCTCAGACAGGGGTAATCAGCCCCAGCATTTT
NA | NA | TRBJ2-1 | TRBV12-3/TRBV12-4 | CASTLGNEQFF | TGTGCCAGCACCCTAGGAAATGAGCAGTTCTTC
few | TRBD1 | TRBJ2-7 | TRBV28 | CASSPYRGQVIEQYF | TGTGCCAGCAGCCCCTACAGGGGGCAAGTAATCGAGCAGTACTTC
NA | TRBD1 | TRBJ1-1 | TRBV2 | CASRAQGGTEAFF | TGTGCCAGCAGGGCCCAGGGGGGCACTGAAGCTTTCTTT
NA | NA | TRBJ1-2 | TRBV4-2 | CASSHDYRENYGYTF | TGTGCCAGCAGCCACGATTACAGGGAGAACTATGGCTACACCTTC